The 7 T cell receptor beta chains below were found in one sample sequenced in a study of identical twins. TCRdb reprocessed the 5' RACE reads via MiXCR and lists one record per CDR3 protein. The sample holds approximately 490,000 distinct CDR3 sequences, approximately 20% seen once. These data were likewise used in another study, on yellow fever vaccine responses in identical twins.

The sequenced material came from CD4+ T cells sorted from blood. Receptor source: a woman younger than 35 in good health.

The chain has TRBV6-5 and TRBJ2-3, with D possibly matching TRBD1 (6 bases). V lost 0 bases to trimming and J lost 2 bases, with 9 bases between them. This CDR3 is 15 amino acids long. Germline V lookup: CDR1 MNHEY, CDR2 SVGAGI. The CDR3 sequence is CASSYSDRVTDTQYF. CDR3 bases: TGTGCCAGCAGTTACTCGGACAGAGTCACAGATACGCAGTATTTT.

The rearrangement links TRBV12-3 or TRBV12-4 to TRBJ2-1; 10 nucleotides align to TRBD1. The CDR3 length is 13 residues. With V trimmed by 7 bases and J by 6 bases, 3 bases remained unmatched. CDR3 residues: CASIWTGGNEQFF. The CDR3 DNA reads as TGTGCCAGCATCTGGACAGGGGGCAATGAGCAGTTCTTC.

The gene calls are TRBV20-1 and TRBJ2-2; D uncertain. Trimming removed 4 bases at V and 1 base at J, with 16 bases between. This CDR3 region has 16 residues. Per the germline V gene, CDR1 is DFQATT and CDR2 is SNEGSKA (reference sequence). CDR3 sequence: CSAKTPGRQNTGELFF. The CDR3 nucleotides are TGCAGTGCTAAGACCCCAGGACGGCAGAACACCGGGGAGCTGTTTTTT.

Only a few counts were recorded for this clonotype. V and J are TRBV9 and TRBJ2-7, with 10 positions matching TRBD2. The CDR3 covers 14 residues. Germline-derived CDR1 and CDR2 are SGDLS and YYNGEE. With V trimmed by 4 bases and J by 3 bases, 4 bases remained unmatched. CDR3 sequence reads: CASSPGTSDYEQYF. CDR3 DNA: TGTGCCAGCAGCCCTGGGACTAGCGACTACGAGCAGTACTTC.

The chain links TRBV20-1 to TRBJ2-7; D possibly matches TRBD1 or TRBD2 (5 bases each). V was clipped by 3 bases and J by 6 bases, with 18 bases between them. The germline V gene encodes CDR1 DFQATT and CDR2 SNEGSKA (reference sequence). CDR3 length: 14 residues. CDR3 sequence: CSARGPGVFAEQYF. The CDR3 DNA reads TGCAGTGCTAGGGGGCCCGGGGTTTTCGCCGAGCAGTACTTC.

The chain recombines TRBV9 with TRBJ2-1, with TRBD1 matching over 9 bases. The CDR3 is 14 residues long. The J segment lost 8 bases and the V segment lost 4 bases, leaving 7 bases of the junction unmatched. CDR1 and CDR2 (germline): SGDLS, YYNGEE. CDR3: CASSIGTGRYEQFF. CDR3 in DNA: TGTGCCAGCAGCATTGGGACAGGGAGGTATGAGCAGTTCTTC.

This sequence joins TRBV20-1 and TRBJ2-5; possible D gene TRBD2, 6 bases. Germline-derived CDR1 and CDR2 are DFQATT and SNEGSKA (reference sequence). The length of the CDR3 is 12 residues. V was pared by 3 bases and J by 4 bases, with 9 bases between. This CDR3 reads CSASQGGETQYF. The CDR3 bases are TGCAGTGCTAGTCAGGGAGGAGAGACCCAGTACTTC.